This is a list of T cell receptor beta chains from one sample in a study of shared clonotypes between healthy human individuals. Here immunoSEQ multiplex PCR was the method, and the copy in TCRdb shows in-frame clones only, minus some. The sample has roughly 650,000 clones, 95% to 97% seen once. Sample: naive CD8+ T cells sorted from blood. Receptors originate from a woman aged 30 to 39 in good health. Both conserved end residues are part of each CDR3. Fields, in order: clone size, V gene, J gene, D gene, CDR3 protein, CDR3 DNA. The D gene is left open where the match is weak. Size values are once, few and many counts, or a class for expanded clones, and some rows have none.

.	TRBV27	TRBJ2-5	.	CASSLDREETQYF	TGTGCCAGCAGCCTTGACAGAGAAGAGACCCAGTACTTC
.	TRBV7-9	TRBJ1-1	.	CASSPVNLELNTEAFF	TGTGCCAGCAGCCCAGTTAATCTCGAGTTGAACACTGAAGCTTTCTTT
.	TRBV11-2	TRBJ2-1	TRBD2	CASTPELAGGPHEQFF	TGTGCCAGCACCCCCGAACTAGCGGGAGGGCCCCATGAGCAGTTCTTC
.	TRBV14	TRBJ2-3	TRBD2	CASSRGSGRPDTQYF	TGTGCCAGCAGCCGGGGTAGCGGGAGGCCAGATACGCAGTATTTT
once	TRBV4-1	TRBJ1-2	.	CASSQGSQGYTF	TGCGCCAGCAGCCAAGGCAGTCAGGGCTACACCTTC
.	TRBV19	TRBJ1-5	TRBD1	CASRGQGRQPQHF	TGTGCCAGTAGAGGACAGGGTCGTCAGCCCCAGCATTTT
.	TRBV4-1	TRBJ2-7	TRBD2	CASSQVRRGTSGSLTSYEQYF	TGCGCCAGCAGCCAAGTCCGTCGAGGGACTAGCGGGAGTCTAACCTCTTACGAGCAGTACTTC
.	TRBV28	TRBJ1-4	.	CASSLFRGEKLFF	TGTGCCAGCAGTTTGTTCCGGGGGGAAAAACTGTTTTTT
.	TRBV10-3	TRBJ2-1	TRBD2	CAISEPASGPSYNEQFF	TGTGCCATCAGTGAACCGGCTAGCGGGCCGTCCTACAATGAGCAGTTCTTC
.	TRBV5-1	TRBJ1-4	.	CASSSTGSLATNEKLFF	TGCGCCAGCAGCTCGACAGGTTCTCTCGCAACTAATGAAAAACTGTTTTTT
.	TRBV28	TRBJ2-1	TRBD1	CASRPRTGGKGNEQFF	TGTGCCAGCAGGCCCCGGACAGGGGGGAAGGGGAATGAGCAGTTCTTC
.	TRBV14	TRBJ2-7	.	CASSQVAAEQYF	TGTGCCAGCAGCCAAGTAGCTGCCGAGCAGTACTTC
.	TRBV27	TRBJ1-2	.	CASGAGGQFNYGYTF	TGTGCCAGCGGCGCAGGTGGGCAATTCAACTATGGCTACACCTTC
.	TRBV15	TRBJ2-1	.	CATSTRTAGNEQFF	TGTGCCACCAGCACCCGGACTGCCGGCAATGAGCAGTTCTTC
.	TRBV29-1	TRBJ2-1	.	CSVEDHKTNNEQFF	TGCAGCGTTGAAGATCATAAAACGAACAATGAGCAGTTCTTC
.	TRBV19	TRBJ2-7	.	CASSWAEGDYEQYF	TGTGCCAGTAGTTGGGCGGAGGGGGACTACGAGCAGTACTTC
once	TRBV28	TRBJ2-2	.	CASCFGGVSTGELFF	TGTGCCAGCTGCTTTGGGGGAGTTAGCACCGGGGAGCTGTTTTTT
.	TRBV2	TRBJ2-3	TRBD1	CASLPGQGADTQYF	TGTGCCAGCCTTCCGGGACAGGGTGCAGATACGCAGTATTTT
.	TRBV25-1	TRBJ1-1	.	CASIEGMNTEAFF	TGTGCCAGCATTGAAGGGATGAACACTGAAGCTTTCTTT
.	TRBV4-1	TRBJ2-2	.	CASSQIGELFF	TGCGCCAGCAGCCAAATTGGGGAGCTGTTTTTT
.	TRBV19	TRBJ2-1	TRBD2	CASIAGGKHEQFF	TGTGCCAGTATTGCGGGAGGAAAGCATGAGCAGTTCTTC
.	TRBV2	TRBJ2-7	.	CASSDPTGERHEQYF	TGTGCCAGCAGTGATCCCACCGGGGAGAGGCACGAGCAGTACTTC
.	TRBV11-1	TRBJ2-1	.	CASSSPSFEQFF	TGTGCCAGCAGCTCCCCCTCATTTGAGCAGTTCTTC
.	TRBV27	TRBJ2-5	.	CASGLNPLREQYF	TGTGCCAGCGGGCTTAACCCCCTCAGGGAGCAGTACTTC
.	TRBV29-1	TRBJ2-1	TRBD1	CSVEPGQGHSYNEQFF	TGCAGCGTTGAACCGGGACAGGGACACTCCTACAATGAGCAGTTCTTC
.	TRBV27	TRBJ2-2	TRBD2	CASSLYSGKRAGELFF	TGTGCCAGCAGTTTATATAGCGGGAAGAGGGCGGGGGAGCTGTTTTTT